The 8 T cell receptor beta chains given below trace back to one sample, sequenced in a study of shared clonotypes between healthy human individuals. The repertoire was sequenced with immunoSEQ multiplex PCR; TCRdb's copy has only in-frame clones and lacks some. The table includes some 1 million clones, approximately 68% detected once. Sequencing was carried out using memory CD4+ T cells sorted from blood. This sample's subset: CD45RA-negative fraction. The receptors here all came from a man in his late teens or twenties in good health.

Concerning this clone: Other DNA sequences in the sample encode the same CDR3. This chain uses TRBV5-1 with TRBJ2-3, with D unclear. V lost 0 bases, J lost 0 bases, and 5 bases lay in between. Germline V lookup: CDR1 SGHRS, CDR2 YFSETQ. The CDR3 extends over 14 amino acids. CDR3 coding DNA: TGCGCCAGCAGCTTGGACTCGAGCACAGATACGCAGTATTTT. It translates to CASSLDSSTDTQYF.

In this sample, this clone turned up a few times. J is TRBJ2-5 and V is TRBV11-2; 8 nucleotides align to TRBD2. This CDR3 has 15 amino acids. The V and J ends lost 1 base and 7 bases, in that order; junction bases with no gene match: 8. Per germline, CDR1 SGHAT and CDR2 FQNNGV. CDR3 loop: CASSLGSGDVVTQYF. The DNA of the CDR3 is TGTGCCAGCAGCTTAGGTAGCGGGGATGTTGTGACCCAGTACTTC.

This chain links TRBV18 with TRBJ2-6, with unresolved D. CDR1 KGHSH and CDR2 LQKENI come from the germline V gene. The V gene lost 3 bases and the J gene lost 2 bases, with 8 bases spanning the gap. This CDR3 has 15 residues. CDR3 DNA: TGTGCCAGCTCACCCTCGCAAGCTGGGGCCAACGTCCTGACTTTC. Its protein product is CASSPSQAGANVLTF.

This clone has a single count. CDR3 residues: CATGASSAPYNEQFF. The DNA of the CDR3 is TGCGCCACCGGGGCTAGCAGTGCCCCCTACAATGAGCAGTTCTTC. The chain recombines TRBV10-1 with TRBJ2-1; perhaps D is TRBD1 or TRBD2 (5 bases each). The CDR3 totals 15 residues. V lost 10 bases to trimming and J lost 2 bases, with 18 bases between them. CDR1 WNHNN and CDR2 SYGVQD come from the germline V gene (reference sequence).

The chain links TRBV4-1 to TRBJ1-4; D is possibly TRBD1 (5 bases). Trimming stripped 1 base from V and 8 bases from J, with 14 bases between. Germline values: CDR1 MGHRA, CDR2 YSYEKL. CDR3 length: 15 residues. CDR3 residues: CASSQGGGIGEKLFF. The CDR3 DNA reads TGCGCCAGCAGCCAAGGGGGGGGGATTGGAGAAAAACTGTTTTTT.

This clone has just a few counts. The chain recombines TRBV5-8 with TRBJ2-5; possible D gene TRBD1, 6 bases. The CDR3 spans 13 residues. Germline assignment: CDR1 SGHTS and CDR2 YDEGEE. V was pared by 4 bases and J by 5 bases, with 12 bases between. CDR3 loop: CASSNRVGETQYF. The CDR3 DNA reads as TGTGCCAGCAGCAACAGGGTCGGGGAGACCCAGTACTTC.

This chain joins TRBV5-4 and TRBJ2-5; D is possibly TRBD2 (5 bases). V dropped 4 bases and J dropped 7 bases, with 14 bases sitting between them. There are 13 residues in the CDR3. Germline lookup yields CDR1 SGHNT and CDR2 YYREEE (reference sequence). DNA for the CDR3: TGTGCCAGCAGCCTATGGGCCGAGGGGACCCAGTACTTC. It yields the protein CASSLWAEGTQYF. Supplemented by reference TRBV5-4 and TRBJ2-5, the full variable domain reads ETGVTQSPTHLIKTRGQQVTLRCSSQSGHNTVSWYQQALGQGPQFIFQYYREEENGRGNFPPRFSGLQFPNYSSELNVNALELDDSALYLCASSLWAEGTQYFGPGTRLLVL.

This chain uses TRBV5-1 with TRBJ2-5; the D is unclear. The J call is doubtful: the DNA matches TRBJ2-7 better. Germline assignment: CDR1 SGHRS and CDR2 YFSETQ. The CDR3 consists of 12 residues. CDR3 sequence reads: CASSLPSGEQYF. The CDR3 nucleotides read TGCGCCAGCAGCTTGCCCTCAGGCGAGCAGTACTTC.